Listed here are 29 T cell receptor beta chains from one sample, sequenced in a study of CD8 T cells in Susac syndrome. Random hexamers were used to reverse transcribe 0.5 to 1 ug of RNA. TCRdb recomputed calls from the immunoSEQ multiplex PCR reads with MiXCR, one row per CDR3 protein. The sample yields under 200,000 distinct CDR3 sequences, 90% to 95% seen once. Material for sequencing was CD4+ T cells from PBMCs. All receptors come from a human donor in good health.

This clonotype was counted once. This sequence joins TRBV7-2 and TRBJ1-5; D possibly corresponds to TRBD1 (5 bases). The germline gives CDR1 SGHTA, CDR2 FQGNSA. V was cut by 3 bases and J by 8 bases, with 11 bases left in between. This CDR3 is 13 amino acids long. CDR3 nucleotides: TGTGCCAGCAGCTTTCGGGGGGTCGAGCCCCAGCATTTT. It yields the protein CASSFRGVEPQHF.

This clonotype was recorded only once. The chain joins TRBV20-1 to TRBJ2-3, with 8 bases that match TRBD2. The CDR3 consists of 13 residues. Germline V gene data show CDR1 as DFQATT and CDR2 as SNEGSKA (reference sequence). Germline trimming cut 6 bases from V and 6 bases from J; bases unmatched to any gene: 8. This chain's CDR3 is CSATAGAPDTQYF. DNA for the CDR3: TGCAGTGCCACAGCGGGGGCACCGGATACGCAGTATTTT.

The chain recombines TRBV12-3 or TRBV12-4 with TRBJ2-1, with TRBD2 matching over 16 bases. CDR3 length: 16 amino acids. The V gene end was trimmed by 5 bases and the J gene end by 10 bases; junction bases not matched to a gene: 8. The CDR3 nucleotides are TGTGCCAGCAGTCCCCAGGGACTAGCGGGGGGGCGGGAGCAGTTCTTC. Amino acid sequence: CASSPQGLAGGREQFF.

This chain joins TRBV5-1 and TRBJ2-3; 8 bases map to TRBD2. The CDR3 sequence is 12 residues long. After removal of 1 base from V and 8 bases from J, the junction contained 0 bases not matched to a gene. Germline V gives CDR1 SGHRS, CDR2 YFSETQ. The CDR3 sequence: CASSLREGTQYF. The CDR3 DNA reads as TGCGCCAGCAGCTTGCGGGAGGGTACGCAGTATTTT.

The rearrangement links TRBV12-3 or TRBV12-4 to TRBJ2-3, with 9 bases aligning to TRBD1. Trimming cost V 5 bases and J 5 bases; bases outside gene matches: 8. The CDR3 has 15 residues. CDR3 residues: CASSLRTGAVDTQYF. The CDR3 DNA sequence: TGTGCCAGCAGTCTCCGGACAGGGGCGGTAGATACGCAGTATTTT.

The chain is built from TRBV5-8 and TRBJ2-7, with TRBD1 matching 9 bases. The CDR3 is 14 residues long. Per the germline V gene, CDR1 is SGHTS and CDR2 is YDEGEE. The J segment lost 5 bases and the V segment lost 3 bases, leaving 6 bases of the junction unmatched. The CDR3 sequence: CASSSDRGGDEQYF. CDR3 coding DNA: TGTGCCAGCAGCTCGGACAGGGGAGGGGACGAGCAGTACTTC.

The rearrangement links TRBV30 to TRBJ1-5; D is uncertain. The CDR3 runs 12 residues. Trimming cost V 4 bases and J 6 bases, with 10 bases left between them. Germline V gene data show CDR1 as GTSNPN and CDR2 as SVGIG (reference sequence). The CDR3 loop is CAWNRAGQPQHF. In DNA form, the CDR3 reads TGTGCCTGGAACCGGGCAGGTCAGCCCCAGCATTTT.

This clonotype was picked up one time. The rearrangement uses TRBV14 and TRBJ2-2; D not resolved. The CDR3 totals 13 residues. The germline CDR1 and CDR2 sequences are SGHDN and FVKESK. Deletions cut 1 base from V and 6 bases from J, with 6 bases between. The CDR3 loop is CASSQVAPGELFF. The CDR3 DNA sequence: TGTGCCAGCAGCCAAGTGGCCCCCGGGGAGCTGTTTTTT.

V usage is TRBV7-2 and J usage is TRBJ2-3; possible D gene TRBD1, 5 bases. Germline V gene lookup returns CDR1 SGHTA and CDR2 FQGNSA. This CDR3 is built from 15 residues. The V end lost 1 base, the J end lost 6 bases, and 14 bases lay between the germline ends. The chain's CDR3 is CASSLDRPSGDTQYF. CDR3 sequence (DNA): TGTGCCAGCAGCTTAGACAGGCCCTCTGGCGATACGCAGTATTTT.

The chain links TRBV20-1 to TRBJ2-7; D gene ambiguous. Deletions cut 3 bases from V and 6 bases from J, with 12 bases between. Per germline, CDR1 DFQATT and CDR2 SNEGSKA (reference sequence). CDR3 size: 12 residues. This chain's CDR3 is CSASDGTSEQYF. CDR3 nucleotides: TGCAGTGCTAGTGACGGAACCTCCGAGCAGTACTTC.

The chain combines TRBV5-4 with TRBJ2-5; the D is unclear. V shed 4 bases and J shed 5 bases, with 9 bases lying between them. CDR1 and CDR2 (germline): SGHNT, YYREEE (reference sequence). The CDR3 covers 12 residues. As DNA, the CDR3 is TGTGCCAGCAGCGGAGCTGGGGAGACCCAGTACTTC. Encoded protein: CASSGAGETQYF.

The J gene is TRBJ2-1, the V gene TRBV9; possible D gene TRBD2, 6 bases. There are 15 residues in the CDR3. Germline CDR1 SGDLS, CDR2 YYNGEE. V lost 0 bases and J 10 bases, leaving 17 bases between the germline ends. The CDR3 coding sequence is TGTGCCAGCAGCGTAGCCCCCGACTGGGCGGGGGAGCAGTTCTTC. It yields the protein CASSVAPDWAGEQFF.

The chain carries TRBV19 and TRBJ1-1; D unresolved. Trimming pared 2 bases from V and 0 bases from J, leaving 4 bases between. This CDR3 is built from 13 residues. Germline V gene data show CDR1 as LNHDA and CDR2 as SQIVND (reference sequence). DNA for the CDR3: TGTGCCAGTAGTATAAAAATGAACACTGAAGCTTTCTTT. Translated: CASSIKMNTEAFF.

This chain links TRBV29-1 with TRBJ2-3; 12 nucleotides line up with TRBD1. Losses at the gene ends were 4 bases for V and 4 bases for J; bases not matched to a gene: 6. CDR3 length: 15 amino acids. CDR1 and CDR2 (germline): SQVTM, ANQGSEA. The DNA for the CDR3 is TGCAGCGTTGGGGACCGGGACAGGGGGCCAGATACGCAGTATTTT. Translated, it gives CSVGDRDRGPDTQYF.

The chain links TRBV11-2 to TRBJ2-1, with TRBD2 identical over 8 bases. This CDR3 has 16 amino acids. V trimming: 4 bases; J trimming: 10 bases; junction bases outside the gene matches: 15. CDR1 is SGHAT and CDR2 is FQNNGV in the germline V gene. The CDR3 DNA sequence: TGTGCCAGCAGCTATGGTATGGCGGGGGGCCGAGGGGAGCAGTTCTTC. Its protein product is CASSYGMAGGRGEQFF.

The V gene is TRBV4-3, the J gene TRBJ2-6, with 8 bases aligning to TRBD1. Per the germline V gene, CDR1 is LGHNA and CDR2 is YSLEER. Trimming took 4 bases from V and 2 from J; bases not matched to a gene: 13. This CDR3 contains 19 residues. This CDR3 is CASSLEGQGAMAGANVLTF. The CDR3 bases are TGCGCCAGCAGCCTCGAGGGGCAGGGGGCGATGGCTGGGGCCAACGTCCTGACTTTC.

V gene TRBV18 combines with J gene TRBJ2-3; 8 bases align to TRBD2. CDR3 length: 18 amino acids. The junction had 13 bases not matched to a gene; V was cut back by 3 bases and J by 2 bases. Germline V CDR1 and CDR2: KGHSH, LQKENI. CDR3 sequence reads: CASSPTGLAGTSTDTQYF. CDR3 sequence (DNA): TGTGCCAGCTCACCGACCGGCCTAGCGGGCACTTCCACAGATACGCAGTATTTT.

This chain links TRBV5-4 with TRBJ1-1; D is undetermined. Germline V gives CDR1 SGHNT, CDR2 YYREEE (reference sequence). CDR3 length: 11 amino acids. Trimming stripped 4 bases from V and 7 bases from J, with 8 bases between. In nucleotides, the CDR3 is TGTGCCAGCAGCGGGTTCGGTGAAGCTTTCTTT. As protein: CASSGFGEAFF.

The chain links TRBV4-1 to TRBJ1-2; TRBD1 might be the D (5 bases). Trimming took off 0 bases at V and 2 bases at J, with 10 bases between the two ends. Germline V gene sequence: CDR1 MGHRA, CDR2 YSYEKL. This CDR3 region has 15 residues. The DNA for the CDR3 is TGCGCCAGCAGCCAAGAGGACACACTCAACTATGGCTACACCTTC. As protein: CASSQEDTLNYGYTF.

This chain connects TRBV20-1 to TRBJ1-5, with a weak D call TRBD1 (6 bases). V gave up 1 base and J gave up 1 base, with 14 bases separating them. The CDR3 length is 16 residues. Per the germline V gene, CDR1 is DFQATT and CDR2 is SNEGSKA (reference sequence). The CDR3 loop reads CSARGGGSYSNQPQHF. The DNA of the CDR3 is TGCAGTGCTAGAGGCGGGGGCAGTTACAGCAATCAGCCCCAGCATTTT.

This rearrangement joins TRBV29-1 to TRBJ1-2, with a weak D call TRBD1 (6 bases). The CDR3 is made up of 11 amino acids. CDR1 is SQVTM and CDR2 is ANQGSEA in the germline V gene. Trimming cost V 6 bases and J 4 bases, with 9 bases left between them. CDR3 loop: CSVDSPYGYTF. CDR3 nucleotide sequence: TGCAGCGTGGACAGCCCCTATGGCTACACCTTC.

The genes are TRBV29-1 and TRBJ1-2; TRBD1 aligns across 10 bases. J gave up 3 bases and V 8 bases, and 3 bases lay outside the gene matches. Germline loops: CDR1 SQVTM, CDR2 ANQGSEA. The CDR3 loop spans 12 amino acids. The CDR3 protein is CSTDRGDYGYTF. The CDR3 DNA sequence: TGCAGCACGGACAGGGGGGACTATGGCTACACCTTC.

The V and J genes are TRBV11-1 and TRBJ2-1, with a possible D match to TRBD2 (5 bases). The CDR3 is made up of 16 amino acids. V lost 0 bases and J 7 bases, leaving 16 bases between the germline ends. Per the germline V gene, CDR1 is SGHAT and CDR2 is FQDESV (reference sequence). The CDR3 DNA sequence: TGTGCCAGCAGCTTAGCGCCGGATTTATGGGAGAATGAGCAGTTCTTC. Translated: CASSLAPDLWENEQFF.

The chain recombines TRBV6-1 with TRBJ1-6, with 8 bases lining up with TRBD1. Germline trimming cut 1 base from V and 9 bases from J; bases unmatched to any gene: 8. There are 16 residues in the CDR3. Germline V CDR1 and CDR2: MNHNS, SASEGT. The CDR3 reads CASSEEWPGGGSPLHF. The CDR3 DNA reads TGTGCCAGCAGTGAAGAATGGCCAGGGGGCGGTTCACCCCTCCACTTT.

The rearrangement joins TRBV20-1 to TRBJ2-2; D is unclear. V was trimmed by 0 bases and J by 3 bases, leaving 8 bases between them. CDR3 length equals 14 residues. Germline values: CDR1 DFQATT, CDR2 SNEGSKA (reference sequence). The CDR3 sequence is CSAREGTYTGELFF. The CDR3 DNA follows: TGCAGTGCTAGAGAGGGCACCTACACCGGGGAGCTGTTTTTT.

The J gene is TRBJ1-5, the V gene TRBV20-1; TRBD1 is a possible D gene (5 bases). CDR3 size: 14 residues. V was pared by 0 bases and J by 5 bases, with 11 bases between. The germline CDR1 and CDR2 sequences are DFQATT and SNEGSKA (reference sequence). The CDR3 spells CSARDTGHDQPQHF. CDR3 nucleotide sequence: TGCAGTGCTAGAGATACGGGGCATGATCAGCCCCAGCATTTT.

The rearrangement uses TRBV20-1 and TRBJ2-2; D may be TRBD1 (7 bases). The V end lost 4 bases, the J end lost 3 bases, and 9 bases lay between the germline ends. Germline V gene data show CDR1 as DFQATT and CDR2 as SNEGSKA (reference sequence). The CDR3 has 13 residues. The CDR3 is CSATGGHTGELFF. The DNA for the CDR3 is TGCAGTGCTACAGGGGGGCACACCGGGGAGCTGTTTTTT.

This chain uses TRBV6-5 with TRBJ2-5; D is ambiguous. Trimming left V 7 bases short and J 5 bases short, with 8 bases between. The CDR3 runs to 11 residues. Germline loops: CDR1 MNHEY, CDR2 SVGAGI. CDR3 loop: CASTVGETQYF. CDR3 in DNA: TGTGCCAGCACAGTTGGCGAGACCCAGTACTTC.

The chain couples TRBV7-2 to TRBJ2-1; tentative D call: TRBD2 (5 bases). From germline, CDR1 is SGHTA and CDR2 FQGNSA. CDR3 size: 16 residues. V was trimmed by 0 bases and J by 3 bases, leaving 12 bases between them. CDR3 DNA: TGTGCCAGCAGCTTAGCGTCGGCGGGTCGCTACAATGAGCAGTTCTTC. The encoded protein is CASSLASAGRYNEQFF.